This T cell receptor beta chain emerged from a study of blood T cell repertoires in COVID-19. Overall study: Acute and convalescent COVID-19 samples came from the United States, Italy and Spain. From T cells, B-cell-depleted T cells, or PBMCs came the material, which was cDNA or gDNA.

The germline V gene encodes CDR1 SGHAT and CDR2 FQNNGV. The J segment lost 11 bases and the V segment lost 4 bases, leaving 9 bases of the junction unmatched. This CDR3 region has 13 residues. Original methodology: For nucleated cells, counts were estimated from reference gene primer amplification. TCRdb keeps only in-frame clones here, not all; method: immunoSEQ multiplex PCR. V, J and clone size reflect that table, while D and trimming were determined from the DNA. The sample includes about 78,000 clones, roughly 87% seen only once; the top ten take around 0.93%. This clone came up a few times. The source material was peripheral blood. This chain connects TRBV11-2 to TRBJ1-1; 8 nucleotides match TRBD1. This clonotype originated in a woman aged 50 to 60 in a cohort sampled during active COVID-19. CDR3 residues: CASSSSWTGSAFF. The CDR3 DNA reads TGTGCCAGCAGCTCGAGTTGGACAGGGAGTGCTTTCTTT.